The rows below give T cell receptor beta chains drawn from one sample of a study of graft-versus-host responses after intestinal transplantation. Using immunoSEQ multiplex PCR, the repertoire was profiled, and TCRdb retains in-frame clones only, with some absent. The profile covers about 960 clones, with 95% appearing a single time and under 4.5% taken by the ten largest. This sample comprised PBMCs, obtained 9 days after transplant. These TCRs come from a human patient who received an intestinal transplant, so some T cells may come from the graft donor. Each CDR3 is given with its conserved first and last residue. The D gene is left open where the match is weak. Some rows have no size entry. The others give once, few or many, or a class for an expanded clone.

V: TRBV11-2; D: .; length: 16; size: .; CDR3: CASSLSIAGWSYEQYF
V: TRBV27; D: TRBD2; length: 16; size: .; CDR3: CASSPGVAGVVETQYF
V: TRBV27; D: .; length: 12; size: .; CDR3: CASSRGGSPLHF
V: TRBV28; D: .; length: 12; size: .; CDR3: CASSLESNEQFF
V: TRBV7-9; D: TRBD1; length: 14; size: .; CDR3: CASSSQDRGYEQYF
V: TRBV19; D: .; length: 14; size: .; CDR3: CASSIKGISYEQYF
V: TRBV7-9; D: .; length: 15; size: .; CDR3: CASSLAAGIDYGYTF
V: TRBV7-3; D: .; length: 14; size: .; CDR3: CASSLSPIGDEQFF
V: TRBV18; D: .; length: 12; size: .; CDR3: CASSPWNREAFF
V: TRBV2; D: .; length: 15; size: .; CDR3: CASISLRGRPYEQYF
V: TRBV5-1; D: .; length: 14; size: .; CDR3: CASSLESITDTQYF
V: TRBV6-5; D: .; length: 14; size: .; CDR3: CASSYSALGDEQYF
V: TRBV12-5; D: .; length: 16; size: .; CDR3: CASGSARSNSYNEQFF
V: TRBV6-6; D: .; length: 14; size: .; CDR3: CASSPTANYYGYTF
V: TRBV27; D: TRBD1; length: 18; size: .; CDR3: CASSYAPDRGIWDYGYTF
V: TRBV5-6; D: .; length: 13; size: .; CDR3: CASRMGRDYEQYF
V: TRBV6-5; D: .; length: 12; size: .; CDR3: CASTGSYYEQYF
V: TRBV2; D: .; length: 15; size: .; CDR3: CASSLGGWGIGEQYF
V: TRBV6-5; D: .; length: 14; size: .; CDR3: CASSFTGLNTEAFF
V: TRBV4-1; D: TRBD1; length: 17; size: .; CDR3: CASSQGGRGRSSYGYTF
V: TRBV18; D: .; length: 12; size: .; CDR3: CASSPPGVEQFF
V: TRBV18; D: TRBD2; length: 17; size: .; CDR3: CASSPPSTSGYYNEQFF
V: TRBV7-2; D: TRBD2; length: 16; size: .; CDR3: CASSHSLAGDRNEQFF
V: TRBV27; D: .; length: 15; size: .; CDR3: CASSSKGRQHYEQYF
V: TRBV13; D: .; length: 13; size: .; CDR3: CASSPNRWETQYF
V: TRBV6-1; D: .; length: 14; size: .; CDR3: CASSDWIPSDEQYF
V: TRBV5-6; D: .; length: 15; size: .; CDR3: CASSPQGGSGDTQYF
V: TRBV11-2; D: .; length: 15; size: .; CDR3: CASSLGGKWVIEQFF
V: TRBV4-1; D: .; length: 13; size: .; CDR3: CASSPIYNTEAFF
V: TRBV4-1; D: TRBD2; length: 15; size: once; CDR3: CASSQLAGDINEQFF
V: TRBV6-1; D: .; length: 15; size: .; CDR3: CASSLGGESYNEQFF
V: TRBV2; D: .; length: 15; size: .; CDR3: CASSLGGWGIGEQYF
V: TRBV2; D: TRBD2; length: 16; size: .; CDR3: CASSEGWLAEAVEQFF
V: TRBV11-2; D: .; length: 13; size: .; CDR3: CASSFGSYNEQFF
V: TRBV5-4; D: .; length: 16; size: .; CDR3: CASSQKDYPSTDTQYF
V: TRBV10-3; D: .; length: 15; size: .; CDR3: CAISDSREEDYGYTF
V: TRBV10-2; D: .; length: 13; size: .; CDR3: CASRYSGANVLTF
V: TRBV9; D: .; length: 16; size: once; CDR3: CASSPRADLWTHEQYF
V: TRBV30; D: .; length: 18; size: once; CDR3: CAWSEQLGPDWDTGELFF
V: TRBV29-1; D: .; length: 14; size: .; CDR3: CSVRCEAADEKLFF
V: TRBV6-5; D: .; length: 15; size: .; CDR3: CASSLRLSGTDTQYF
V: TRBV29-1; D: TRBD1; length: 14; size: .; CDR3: CSVEEGTGSTEAFF
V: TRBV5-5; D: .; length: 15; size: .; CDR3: CASSFQGTHQETQYF
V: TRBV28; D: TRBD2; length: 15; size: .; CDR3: CASSFRLGLGYEQYF
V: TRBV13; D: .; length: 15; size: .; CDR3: CASSLGVGWDTEAFF
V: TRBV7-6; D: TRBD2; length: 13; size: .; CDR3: CASSLLAGGEQFF
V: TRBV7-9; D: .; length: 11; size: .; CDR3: CASSFDNEQFF
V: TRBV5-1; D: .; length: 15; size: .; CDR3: CASSLGVDSNQPQHF
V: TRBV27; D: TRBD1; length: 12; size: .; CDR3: CASGQGLWGYTF
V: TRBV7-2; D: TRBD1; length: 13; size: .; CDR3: CASSLQGNSPLHF
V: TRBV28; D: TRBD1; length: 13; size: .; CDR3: CAITGQGGNEQFF
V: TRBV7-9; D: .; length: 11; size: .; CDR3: CASSGKLGQFF
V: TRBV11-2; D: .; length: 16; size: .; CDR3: CASSLEGPSPYNEQFF
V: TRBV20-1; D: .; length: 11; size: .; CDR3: CSAANTGELFF
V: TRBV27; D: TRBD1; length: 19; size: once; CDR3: CASSSLQGARGSGANVLTF
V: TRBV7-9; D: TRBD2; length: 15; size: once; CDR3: CASSLEREIENEQFF
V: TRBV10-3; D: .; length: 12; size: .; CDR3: CATTSSGNTIYF
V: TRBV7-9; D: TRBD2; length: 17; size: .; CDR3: CASSSLQAGGYQETQYF
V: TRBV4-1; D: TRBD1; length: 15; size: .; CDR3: CASSQVPRGKHEQFF